What follows describes a single T cell receptor beta chain. Exclusion followed for patients with uncontrolled infection, other autoimmune disease, pregnancy or lactation. The PBMCs were sourced from fresh peripheral blood (around 10 ml). Amplification yielded TCR beta CDR3 regions, with RNA transcripts as the source. TCR CDR3 underwent first-round RT-PCR with the HTBI primer set. TCRdb reprocessed the multiplex PCR reads via MiXCR and lists one record per CDR3 protein. The table lists about 680,000 distinct CDR3 sequences, 30% to 40% of them singletons. These data belong to a study of T cells in Graves' hyperthyroidism and ophthalmopathy. Background on the study: Peripheral blood was secured at the point of initial diagnosis, before any treatment.

The CDR3 spans 16 residues. Deletions cut 4 bases from V and 4 bases from J, with 20 bases between. CDR1 is SGHNT, CDR2 YYREEE, per germline (reference sequence). Material for sequencing was blood. The receptor was isolated from a woman between 40 and 55 years old with Graves' hyperthyroidism. This chain uses TRBV5-4 with TRBJ1-1; D perhaps matches TRBD1 (6 bases). The CDR3 sequence: CASSQDSSSGITEAFF. The CDR3 DNA is TGTGCCAGCAGCCAGGACAGTTCCTCGGGGATCACTGAAGCTTTCTTT.